Sequencing of this T cell receptor beta chain was carried out in a study of T cells after yellow fever vaccination. Study summary: Fractions of low cell number were prepared using SMART-Seq v4 Ultra Low Input. Study-wide findings and caveats: Primary-vaccination clones mostly resurfaced post-booster (96% CD4, under 90% CD8). Just a small share of clonotypes turned up in the CD4 compartment as well as the CD8 compartment.

It was through 5'RACE template switching that TCR cDNA was made, with a universal primer site and UMIs added. Using its own MiXCR run on the 5' RACE reads, TCRdb lists one record per CDR3 protein. The sample lists around 330,000 distinct CDR3 sequences; around 4% were seen once. The length of the CDR3 is 15 residues. Germline CDR1 is MGHDK and CDR2 is SYGVNS. Trimming stripped 1 base from V and 0 bases from J, with 9 bases between. At least ten counts were recorded for this clonotype. The antigen remains unidentified. The sequence was obtained from a man aged 18 to 29 who received the YFV17D yellow fever vaccine. V gene TRBV25-1 combines with J gene TRBJ2-5; D might be TRBD1 or TRBD2, each matching 5 bases. This sample comprised PBMCs, obtained on the day of the yellow fever booster vaccination. CDR3 coding DNA: TGTGCCAGCAGTGAATGGCTGGGGGACCAAGAGACCCAGTACTTC. This translates into CASSEWLGDQETQYF.